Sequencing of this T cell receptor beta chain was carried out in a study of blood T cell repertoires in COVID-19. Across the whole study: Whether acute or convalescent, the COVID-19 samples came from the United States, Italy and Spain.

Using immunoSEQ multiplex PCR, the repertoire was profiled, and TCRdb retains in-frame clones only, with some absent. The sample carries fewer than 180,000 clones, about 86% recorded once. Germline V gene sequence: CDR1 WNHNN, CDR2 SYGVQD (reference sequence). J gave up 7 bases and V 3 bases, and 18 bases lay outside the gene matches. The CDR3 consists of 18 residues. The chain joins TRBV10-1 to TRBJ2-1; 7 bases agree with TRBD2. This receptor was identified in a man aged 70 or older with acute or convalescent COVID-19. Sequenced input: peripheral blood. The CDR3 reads CASSETSETVRGQNEQFF. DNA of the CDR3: TGCGCCAGCAGTGAAACTAGCGAGACCGTAAGGGGCCAAAATGAGCAGTTCTTC.